These 5 T cell receptor beta chains were sequenced from one sample in a study of T cells expressing NK-cell markers. TCRdb re-called the 5' RACE reads and shows each CDR3 protein once, DNA omitted. The sample yields 150,000 to 180,000 distinct CDR3 sequences, of which the top ten take up around 35%. The source material was blood T cells: a sorted CD56 or NKG2C T cell subset, CD4+ or CD8+ T cells, or bulk PBMC T cells (not recorded which). The receptors were gathered from a woman in her 50s in good health.

V gene TRBV20-1 combines with J gene TRBJ2-1. The CDR3 covers 14 residues. Germline assignment: CDR1 DFQATT and CDR2 SNEGSKA (reference sequence). CDR3: CSASQDFSGNEQFF.

The chain joins TRBV12-3 or TRBV12-4 to TRBJ2-2; TCRdb picks TRBD2, but there is no DNA to check that call. The CDR3 covers 17 residues. CDR3 sequence: CASIPSPSEPNTGELFF.

V usage is TRBV15 and J usage is TRBJ2-7; the D call of TRBD1 rests on TCRdb alone, since no DNA is present to check it. Per the germline V gene, CDR1 is LNHNV and CDR2 is YYDKDF (reference sequence). The CDR3 has 14 residues. The CDR3 is CATSSPHLGGEQYF.

The chain has TRBV27 and TRBJ1-2; TCRdb's D call of TRBD1 is untestable without DNA. The CDR3 contains 15 residues. The germline V gene has CDR1 MNHEY and CDR2 SMNVEV (reference sequence). The CDR3 here is CASSTIGGQGDGYTF.

CDR3 sequence: CASSLFDLETQYF. The V gene is TRBV27, the J gene TRBJ2-5. The CDR3 is 13 amino acids. Germline V lookup: CDR1 MNHEY, CDR2 SMNVEV (reference sequence).